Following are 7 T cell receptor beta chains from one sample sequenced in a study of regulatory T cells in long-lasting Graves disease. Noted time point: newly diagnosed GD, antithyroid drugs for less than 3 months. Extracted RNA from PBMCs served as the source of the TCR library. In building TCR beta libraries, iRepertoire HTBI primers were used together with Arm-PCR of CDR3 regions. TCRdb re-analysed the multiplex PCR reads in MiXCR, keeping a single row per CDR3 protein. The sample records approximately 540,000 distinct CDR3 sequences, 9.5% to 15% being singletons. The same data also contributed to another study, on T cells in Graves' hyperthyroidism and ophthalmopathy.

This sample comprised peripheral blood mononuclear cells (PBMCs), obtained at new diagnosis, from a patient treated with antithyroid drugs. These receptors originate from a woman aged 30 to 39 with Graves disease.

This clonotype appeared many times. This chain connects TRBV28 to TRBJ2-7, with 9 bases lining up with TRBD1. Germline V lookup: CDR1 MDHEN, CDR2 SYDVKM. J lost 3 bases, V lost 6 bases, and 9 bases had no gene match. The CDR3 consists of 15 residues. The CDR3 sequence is CASSSGTGYNYEQYF. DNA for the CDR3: TGTGCCAGCAGCTCCGGGACAGGGTATAACTACGAGCAGTACTTC.

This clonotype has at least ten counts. CDR3 sequence reads: CASSEEGASGYTF. The CDR3 DNA follows: TGTGCCAGCAGTGAAGAAGGGGCTAGTGGCTACACCTTC. The genes are TRBV2 and TRBJ1-2; perhaps TRBD1 as D (5 bases). Germline CDR1 SNHLY, CDR2 FYNNEI. The CDR3 runs to 13 residues. Trimming removed 1 base at V and 7 bases at J, with 10 bases between.

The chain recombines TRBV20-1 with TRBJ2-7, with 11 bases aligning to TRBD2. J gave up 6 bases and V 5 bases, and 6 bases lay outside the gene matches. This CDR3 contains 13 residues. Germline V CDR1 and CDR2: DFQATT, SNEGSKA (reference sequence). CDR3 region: CSAQGLAGTEQYF. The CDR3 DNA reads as TGCAGTGCTCAAGGACTAGCGGGTACCGAGCAGTACTTC.

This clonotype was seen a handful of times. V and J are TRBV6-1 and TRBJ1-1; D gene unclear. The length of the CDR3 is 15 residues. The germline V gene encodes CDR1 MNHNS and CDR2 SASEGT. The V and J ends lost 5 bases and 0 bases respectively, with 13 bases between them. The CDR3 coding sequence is TGTGCCAGCAGTCCCGGATTGGTGGTGAACACTGAAGCTTTCTTT. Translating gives CASSPGLVVNTEAFF.

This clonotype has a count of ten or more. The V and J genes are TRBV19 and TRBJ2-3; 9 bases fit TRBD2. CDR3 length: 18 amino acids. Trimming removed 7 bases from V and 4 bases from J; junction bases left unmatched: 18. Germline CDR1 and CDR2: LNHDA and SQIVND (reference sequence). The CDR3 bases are TGTGCCAGTAATCATCCCCAACTCGGACTAGCGTATTCAGATACGCAGTATTTT. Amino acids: CASNHPQLGLAYSDTQYF.

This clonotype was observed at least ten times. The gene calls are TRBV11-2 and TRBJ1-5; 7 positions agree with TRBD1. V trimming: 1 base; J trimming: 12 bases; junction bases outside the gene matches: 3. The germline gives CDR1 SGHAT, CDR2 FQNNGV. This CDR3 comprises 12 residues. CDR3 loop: CASSLVDRRQHF. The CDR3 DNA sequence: TGTGCCAGCAGCTTAGTGGACAGGCGCCAGCATTTT. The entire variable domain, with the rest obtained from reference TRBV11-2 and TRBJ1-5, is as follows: EAGVAQSPRYKIIEKRQSVAFWCNPISGHATLYWYQQILGQGPKLLIQFQNNGVVDDSQLPKDRFSAERLKGVDSTLKIQPAKLEDSAVYLCASSLVDRRQHFGDGTRLSIL.

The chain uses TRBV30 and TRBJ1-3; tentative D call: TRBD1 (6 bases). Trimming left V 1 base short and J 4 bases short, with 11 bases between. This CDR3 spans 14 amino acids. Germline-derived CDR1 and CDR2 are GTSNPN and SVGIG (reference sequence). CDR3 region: CAWSGTGYGNTIYF. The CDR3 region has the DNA TGTGCCTGGAGTGGAACAGGGTACGGAAACACCATATATTTT.